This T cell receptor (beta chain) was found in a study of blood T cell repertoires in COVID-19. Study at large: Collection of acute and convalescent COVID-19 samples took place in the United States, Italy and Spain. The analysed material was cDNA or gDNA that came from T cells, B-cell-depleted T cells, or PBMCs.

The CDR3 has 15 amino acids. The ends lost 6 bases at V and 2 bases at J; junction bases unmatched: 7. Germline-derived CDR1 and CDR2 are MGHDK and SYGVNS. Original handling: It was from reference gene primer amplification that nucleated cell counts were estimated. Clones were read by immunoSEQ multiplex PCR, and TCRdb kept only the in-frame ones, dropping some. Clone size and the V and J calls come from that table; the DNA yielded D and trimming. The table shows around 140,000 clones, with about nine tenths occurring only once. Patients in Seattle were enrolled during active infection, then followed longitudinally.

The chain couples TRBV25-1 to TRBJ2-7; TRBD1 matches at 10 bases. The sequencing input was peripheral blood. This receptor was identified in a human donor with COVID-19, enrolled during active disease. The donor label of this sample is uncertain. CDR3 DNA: TGTGCCAGCAGCGGACGGGGGACAGGGGCCTACGAGCAGTACTTC. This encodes CASSGRGTGAYEQYF.